A selection of T cell receptor beta chains follows, all from one sample in a study of tumor-infiltrating lymphocytes in primary liver carcinoma. TCRdb reprocessed the multiplex PCR reads via MiXCR and lists one record per CDR3 protein. This sample has 35,000 to 40,000 distinct CDR3 sequences, with roughly 73% found just once. Sequenced: tumor-adjacent normal liver tissue. All receptors come from a man between 40 and 49 years old with primary liver carcinoma and hepatitis B virus infection. Both conserved end residues are part of each CDR3. Each record gives: J gene, V gene, D gene, clone size, CDR3 protein, CDR3 DNA. D genes are given only for firm matches. Not all rows give a size; the values are once, few, many and, for expanded clones, a class.

J: TRBJ2-3
V: TRBV10-3
D: -
size: -
CDR3: CVISESGSTVTQYF
DNA: TGTGTCATCAGTGAGAGCGGCAGCACAGTTACGCAGTATTTT

J: TRBJ2-1
V: TRBV12-5
D: TRBD1
size: -
CDR3: CASGFTRDRECNEQFF
DNA: TGTGCTAGTGGTTTCACCCGGGACAGGGAATGCAATGAGCAGTTCTTC

J: TRBJ2-1
V: TRBV29-1
D: -
size: -
CDR3: CSVRPGGYNEQFF
DNA: TGCAGTGTGCGACCAGGGGGGTACAATGAGCAGTTCTTC

J: TRBJ2-7
V: TRBV4-1
D: -
size: -
CDR3: CASGLLGVGDEQCF
DNA: TGCGCCAGCGGCCTCCTAGGTGTAGGGGACGAGCAGTGCTTC

J: TRBJ1-2
V: TRBV6-5
D: TRBD1
size: -
CDR3: CASSYPNRGGYGYTF
DNA: TGTGCCAGCAGTTACCCGAACAGGGGGGGGTATGGCTACACATTC

J: TRBJ2-7
V: TRBV5-4
D: -
size: -
CDR3: CASSSGPGAEQYF
DNA: TGTGCCAGCAGCTCGGGACCCGGAGCCGAGCAGTACTTC

J: TRBJ2-1
V: TRBV29-1
D: TRBD2
size: medium-sized
CDR3: CSVTGTRDSEQFF
DNA: TGCAGCGTTACCGGGACTAGGGATAGTGAGCAGTTCTTC

J: TRBJ1-3
V: TRBV4-2
D: -
size: once
CDR3: CARSPVRREGSGNTIYF
DNA: TGTGCCAGGAGCCCAGTACGTAGAGAGGGCTCTGGAAACACCATATATTTT

J: TRBJ2-1
V: TRBV20-1
D: -
size: once
CDR3: CSASTLLAFNEQFF
DNA: TGCAGTGCTAGTACCTTACTAGCATTTAATGAGCAGTTCTTC

J: TRBJ2-3
V: TRBV10-3
D: TRBD2
size: once
CDR3: CVISGIGLAGGSGTDTQYF
DNA: TGTGTCATCAGTGGAATTGGACTAGCGGGAGGAAGTGGCACAGATACGCAGTATTTT

J: TRBJ2-3
V: TRBV7-9
D: -
size: -
CDR3: CVSRPGAGQNMQYF
DNA: TGTGTCAGCAGACCCGGGGCTGGTCAGAATATGCAGTATTTT

J: TRBJ2-1
V: TRBV6-2/TRBV6-3
D: -
size: -
CDR3: CASSYVGTAHEQLF
DNA: TGTGCCAGCAGTTACGTTGGGACTGCTCATGAGCAGCTCTTC

J: TRBJ2-7
V: TRBV7-8
D: -
size: -
CDR3: CASRKDDHQAYEQYF
DNA: TGTGCCAGTAGGAAGGACGACCACCAGGCCTACGAGCAGTACTTC

J: TRBJ2-6
V: TRBV28
D: -
size: -
CDR3: CAVGGLTGGNVLTF
DNA: TGTGCCGTCGGTGGACTTACTGGGGGCAACGTCCTGACTTTC

J: TRBJ2-3
V: TRBV9
D: TRBD1
size: -
CDR3: CASSAARGLGTDTQYF
DNA: TGTGCCAGCAGCGCGGCCAGGGGGCTCGGCACAGATACGCAGTATTTT

J: TRBJ1-2
V: TRBV28
D: -
size: -
CDR3: CANTPGATNYGYTF
DNA: TGTGCCAACACCCCGGGGGCCACTAACTATGGCTACACCTTC

J: TRBJ2-1
V: TRBV11-2
D: -
size: -
CDR3: CASGLYSLGHEHFF
DNA: TGTGCCAGCGGCTTGTATAGCTTGGGGCATGAGCACTTCTTC

J: TRBJ2-7
V: TRBV6-2/TRBV6-3
D: -
size: -
CDR3: CASKYEAPYEQYF
DNA: TGTGCCAGCAAATACGAGGCACCCTACGAGCAGTACTTC

J: TRBJ2-7
V: TRBV29-1
D: -
size: -
CDR3: CIVAYRLTAYEQYF
DNA: TGCATCGTGGCATACAGGCTGACCGCCTACGAGCAGTACTTC

J: TRBJ2-1
V: TRBV4-2
D: -
size: -
CDR3: CESSQADRDYNEQFF
DNA: TGTGAAAGCAGCCAAGCTGATCGGGATTACAATGAGCAGTTCTTC

J: TRBJ2-3
V: TRBV6-6
D: TRBD1
size: medium-sized
CDR3: CASSYSPGQAYTDTQYF
DNA: TGTGCCAGCAGTTATTCTCCCGGACAGGCGTACACAGATACGCAGTATTTT

J: TRBJ2-1
V: TRBV15
D: TRBD2
size: -
CDR3: CATSRVREALYEQFF
DNA: TGTGCCACCAGCAGAGTTCGGGAGGCGTTATATGAGCAGTTCTTC

J: TRBJ1-1
V: TRBV7-9
D: TRBD1
size: few
CDR3: CASSYGQDNTEAFF
DNA: TGTGCCAGCAGCTACGGACAGGATAACACTGAAGCTTTCTTT

J: TRBJ1-1
V: TRBV11-2
D: -
size: -
CDR3: CVNSLHIGYNAFF
DNA: TGTGTCAACAGCTTACATATAGGGTATAATGCTTTCTTT

J: TRBJ2-5
V: TRBV6-5
D: -
size: -
CDR3: CVSRQDQETQYF
DNA: TGTGTCAGCCGACAGGACCAAGAGACGCAGTACTTC

J: TRBJ1-2
V: TRBV7-9
D: -
size: once
CDR3: CTSSLSRESSYGYTF
DNA: TGTACCAGCAGTTTGAGCAGGGAGTCCTCCTATGGCTACACCTTC

J: TRBJ2-1
V: TRBV12-3/TRBV12-4
D: TRBD2
size: -
CDR3: CASMSSGRYNEHFF
DNA: TGTGCCAGTATGTCTAGCGGTAGATACAATGAGCATTTCTTC

J: TRBJ1-2
V: TRBV6-1
D: -
size: -
CDR3: CASSEAGRWRNYGYTF
DNA: TGTGCCAGCAGTGAGGCGGGCAGGTGGAGGAACTATGGCTACACCTTC

J: TRBJ2-5
V: TRBV28
D: TRBD1
size: many
CDR3: CASSLFYRQGQESQYF
DNA: TGTGCCAGCAGTTTATTCTACCGACAGGGCCAAGAGTCCCAGTACTTC